This TCR beta chain was documented in a study of cytomegalovirus exposure and HLA in healthy donors. On this clone: What it binds is not known.

V was shortened by 5 bases and J by 3 bases, with 16 bases between the two germline ends. This CDR3 is built from 15 residues. Germline values: CDR1 SEHNR, CDR2 FQNEAQ (reference sequence). Broader study findings: The listing of some 170 TCR beta chains classed them as cytomegalovirus-associated.

PCR employed 60 Vbeta and 13 Jbeta primers. TCRdb's copy holds only in-frame clones and misses some; the assay was immunoSEQ multiplex PCR. The repertoire holds approximately 91,000 clones, with around 64% as singletons. The chain is built from TRBV7-9 and TRBJ1-1; D unresolved. This TCR derives from a human donor in good health. Input material: PBMCs. CDR3 region: CASSLRVYEDTEAFF. The CDR3 nucleotides are TGTGCCAGCAGCCTTCGGGTTTACGAGGACACTGAAGCTTTCTTT.